This T cell receptor beta chain was sequenced during a study of blood T cell repertoires in COVID-19. Authors' analysis steps: Amplification from reference gene primers served as the basis for estimated nucleated cell counts. Method: immunoSEQ multiplex PCR; TCRdb's copy keeps in-frame clones and lacks some. D and trimming come from the DNA, and the V and J calls and clone size come from that table. Among about 53,000 clones listed, approximately 80% were seen once. The TCR was taken from a woman between 55 and 75 years old with acute or convalescent COVID-19. Material for sequencing was peripheral blood.

The CDR3 nucleotides read TGTGCCAGTAGTAAGACTAGCGGGCTCTCCTACAATGAGCAGTTCTTC. Protein product: CASSKTSGLSYNEQFF. This chain links TRBV19 with TRBJ2-1, with 10 bases aligning to TRBD2. Germline V gene sequence: CDR1 LNHDA, CDR2 SQIVND (reference sequence). The V and J ends lost 4 bases and 0 bases, in that order; junction bases with no gene match: 3. This CDR3 is built from 16 residues.